This TCR beta chain is drawn from a study of T cells in localized non-small cell lung cancer. General study results and limits: Elevated circulating T cell density in blood was associated with longer overall survival.

CDR3 length: 13 amino acids. Trimming took 2 bases from V and 0 from J, leaving 4 bases between them. From germline, CDR1 is MNHGY and CDR2 SAAAGT. TCRdb's table, derived via immunoSEQ multiplex PCR, lists solely in-frame clones and lacks some. Among 2,500 to 3,000 clones, 25% to 30% were seen once, and the ten largest hold approximately 15%. This clone rates as medium-sized. Its antigen is undetermined. V usage is TRBV6-8 and J usage is TRBJ1-2; D uncertain. The sequences come from lung tumor tissue, collected before any cancer treatment. The TCR originated in a woman aged 35 to 70 with stage III lung adenocarcinoma. The CDR3 DNA reads as TGTGCCAGCAGTTACCGAGCTAACTATGGCTACACCTTC. This codes for CASSYRANYGYTF.